The following is a T cell receptor beta chain sequence with its context. The antigen remains unidentified. Using immunoSEQ multiplex PCR, the repertoire was profiled, and TCRdb retains in-frame clones only, with some absent. The sample yields some 130,000 clones, approximately 84% seen once. This entry is derived from a study of cytomegalovirus exposure and HLA in healthy donors. Findings of the study overall: Rarity marked most TCR sequences, yet some public TCRs occurred in many donors. Some TCR beta chains (roughly 160 of them) were listed as cytomegalovirus-associated.

It was the roughly 110-subject validation cohort, separate from the roughly 700-subject first cohort, to which the donors belonged. Trimming took 4 bases from V and 0 from J, leaving 11 bases between them. This CDR3 has 15 residues. CDR1 SGHKS and CDR2 YYEKEE come from the germline V gene (reference sequence). This TCR was recovered from a young man in good health and CMV-seropositive. The sample consisted of PBMCs. The chain links TRBV5-5 to TRBJ1-3; D might be TRBD1 (5 bases). DNA for the CDR3: TGTGCCAGCAGCCGCACAGGTGACTCTGGAAACACCATATATTTT. Its translation is CASSRTGDSGNTIYF. Using reference TRBV5-5 and TRBJ1-3 for the parts outside the CDR3, the full variable domain is DAGVTQSPTHLIKTRGQQVTLRCSPISGHKSVSWYQQVLGQGPQFIFQYYEKEERGRGNFPDRFSARQFPNYSSELNVNALLLGDSALYLCASSRTGDSGNTIYFGEGSWLTVV.